This entry features one TCR beta chain sequence. Its antigen is not identified. Clones were sequenced by immunoSEQ multiplex PCR, and TCRdb holds only the in-frame ones, with some missing. The table has approximately 150,000 clones, 80% to 95% seen once; the top ten hold 3% to 3.5%. The record originates from a study of T cell responses to AZD1222 COVID-19 vaccine. Study-level findings and limits: When two AZD1222 doses had been given, Spike-specific TCR breadth and depth rose. Per reports, nearly half of all spike-specific TCRs target regions that are unmutated in variants.

The CDR3 has 14 residues. Germline V gene sequence: CDR1 MGHRA, CDR2 YSYEKL. V lost 4 bases to trimming and J lost 11 bases, with 18 bases between them. The rearrangement joins TRBV4-1 to TRBJ2-1; D might be TRBD2 (5 bases). The sequenced sample was peripheral blood, obtained 28 days after the second AZD1222 dose. This clonotype was obtained from an adult who received the AZD1222 COVID-19 vaccine. The CDR3 region is CASSPLLSPGKQFF. The CDR3 DNA sequence: TGCGCCAGCAGCCCCCTATTAAGCCCGGGGAAGCAGTTCTTC.